The 20 T cell receptor beta chains reported below all come from one sample, sequenced in a study of blood T cell repertoires in COVID-19. TCRdb keeps only in-frame clones here, not all; method: immunoSEQ multiplex PCR. The sample has about 240,000 clones; 80% to 85% are singletons. Sequencing was performed on peripheral blood. The receptors derive from a woman aged 18-35 years with acute or convalescent COVID-19.

The chain has TRBV28 and TRBJ1-6; 9 bases align to TRBD1. The CDR3 has 17 amino acids. Germline V gene sequence: CDR1 MDHEN, CDR2 SYDVKM. With 3 bases clipped from V and 6 bases from J, the junction kept 9 bases outside the gene matches. For the CDR3, the DNA is TGTGCCAGCAGTTTGAGGTTGCGGGACAGGGTTAATTCACCCCTCCACTTT. Translated, it gives CASSLRLRDRVNSPLHF.

The chain uses TRBV7-2 and TRBJ2-3; tentative D call: TRBD2 (6 bases). Germline V gene data show CDR1 as SGHTA and CDR2 as FQGNSA. This CDR3 region has 18 residues. V was clipped by 7 bases and J by 3 bases, with 26 bases between them. The CDR3 region has the DNA TGTGCCAGCAACGCCGAGGCGGGGCGGAGCAGGGCAACAGATACGCAGTATTTT. Its translation is CASNAEAGRSRATDTQYF. Drawing the rest from reference TRBV7-2 and TRBJ2-3, the complete variable domain is GAGVSQSPSNKVTEKGKDVELRCDPISGHTALYWYRQSLGQGLEFLIYFQGNSAPDKSGLPSDRFSAERTGGSVSTLTIQRTQQEDSAVYLCASNAEAGRSRATDTQYFGPGTRLTVL.

The chain uses TRBV28 and TRBJ2-5; TRBD2 matches 14 bases. The J segment lost 5 bases and the V segment lost 3 bases, leaving 11 bases of the junction unmatched. Germline-derived CDR1 and CDR2 are MDHEN and SYDVKM. The CDR3 is 18 amino acids. CDR3 in amino acids: CASSFPGTSGRNWETQYF. The CDR3 DNA reads as TGTGCCAGCAGTTTCCCCGGGACTAGCGGGAGAAATTGGGAGACCCAGTACTTC. Complete variable domain (other parts from reference TRBV28 and TRBJ2-5): DVKVTQSSRYLVKRTGEKVFLECVQDMDHENMFWYRQDPGLGLRLIYFSYDVKMKEKGDIPEGYSVSREKKERFSLILESASTNQTSMYLCASSFPGTSGRNWETQYFGPGTRLLVL.

In regard to this clone: Within the sample, other DNA sequences also encode this same CDR3. The chain recombines TRBV7-3 with TRBJ2-1; TRBD2 aligns across 8 bases. Looked up from germline, CDR1 is SGHTA and CDR2 is FQGTGA. With 2 bases clipped from V and 1 base from J, the junction kept 4 bases outside the gene matches. The CDR3 contains 16 residues. The CDR3 sequence is CASSLSASGSYNEQFF. The CDR3 DNA follows: TGTGCCAGCAGCTTATCAGCTAGCGGGTCCTACAATGAGCAGTTCTTC. Full variable domain (outside the CDR3, taken from reference TRBV7-3 and TRBJ2-1): GAGVSQTPSNKVTEKGKYVELRCDPISGHTALYWYRQSLGQGPEFLIYFQGTGAADDSGLPNDRFFAVRPEGSVSTLKIQRTERGDSAVYLCASSLSASGSYNEQFFGPGTRLTVL.

The J gene is TRBJ2-7, the V gene TRBV7-2; 7 positions match TRBD2. The CDR3 spans 14 residues. Germline-derived CDR1 and CDR2 are SGHTA and FQGNSA. The V segment lost 5 bases and the J segment 2 bases; nucleotides outside the gene matches: 6. The CDR3 region has the DNA TGTGCCAGCAGCAGAGGACTAGTCGCCTACGAGCAGTACTTC. Its protein product is CASSRGLVAYEQYF.

The chain employs TRBV27 and TRBJ2-7, with D tentatively TRBD2 (5 bases). V lost 3 bases to trimming and J lost 2 bases, with 14 bases between them. CDR1 and CDR2 (germline): MNHEY, SMNVEV (reference sequence). The CDR3 length is 15 residues. CDR3 residues: CASSFGGSATYEQYF. In DNA, the CDR3 is TGTGCCAGCAGTTTTGGAGGCAGCGCTACCTACGAGCAGTACTTC.

The genes are TRBV6-2 or TRBV6-3 and TRBJ1-1; D remains unclear. The CDR3 totals 14 residues. Germline values: CDR1 MNHEY, CDR2 SVGEGT. Trimming cost V 5 bases and J 10 bases, with 20 bases left between them. The chain's CDR3 is CASSPLRSGEGAFF. In DNA, the CDR3 is TGTGCCAGCAGTCCCCTCCGAAGTGGCGAGGGAGCTTTCTTT.

This clone was counted once. This chain joins TRBV28 and TRBJ2-1, with 7 bases identical to TRBD2. The V gene's germline CDR1 is MDHEN and CDR2 SYDVKM. V shed 3 bases, J shed 0 bases, and the junction held 2 bases outside the gene matches. There are 15 residues in the CDR3. This chain's CDR3 is CASSFGGSSYNEQFF. For the CDR3, the DNA is TGTGCCAGCAGTTTTGGCGGGAGCTCCTACAATGAGCAGTTCTTC.

This clone was seen just once. CDR3 nucleotides: TGTGCCAGCAGCAAAGGAACCCTTGGGGGAGGGAACACTGAAGCTTTCTTT. Translated: CASSKGTLGGGNTEAFF. The chain couples TRBV21-1 to TRBJ1-1. TRBV21-1 is annotated as a pseudogene. The CDR3 sequence is 17 residues long.

V usage is TRBV7-2 and J usage is TRBJ2-5; tentative D call: TRBD1 (6 bases). Looked up from germline, CDR1 is SGHTA and CDR2 is FQGNSA. V lost 2 bases, J lost 5 bases, and 12 bases lay in between. This CDR3 contains 14 residues. This CDR3 reads CASSLSGAGETQYF. The CDR3 coding sequence is TGTGCCAGCAGCTTATCAGGGGCTGGGGAGACCCAGTACTTC.

The chain has TRBV2 and TRBJ2-5, with 12 positions matching TRBD1. CDR3 size: 14 residues. Trimming cost V 6 bases and J 6 bases; bases outside gene matches: 5. Germline CDR1 and CDR2: SNHLY and FYNNEI. CDR3 protein: CASRGQGARQTQYF. CDR3 sequence (DNA): TGTGCCAGCAGGGGACAGGGGGCTCGACAGACCCAGTACTTC.

The chain combines TRBV11-1 with TRBJ1-1; D is unresolved. V lost 7 bases and J lost 1, with 10 bases in between. CDR1 is SGHAT and CDR2 is FQDESV in the germline V gene (reference sequence). The length of the CDR3 is 13 residues. The CDR3 sequence: CASTIRENTEAFF. CDR3 DNA: TGTGCCAGCACCATTCGGGAGAACACTGAAGCTTTCTTT.

The rearrangement uses TRBV11-2 and TRBJ2-5, with D possibly TRBD1 on 5 matching bases. The CDR3 consists of 15 residues. V lost 1 base and J lost 5, with 14 bases in between. Per germline, CDR1 SGHAT and CDR2 FQNNGV. The CDR3 bases are TGTGCCAGCAGCTTAGTCCAGGGTTGGCGGGAGACCCAGTACTTC. Its protein product is CASSLVQGWRETQYF.

The chain has TRBV5-4 and TRBJ2-2; D possibly corresponds to TRBD1 (6 bases). Trimming removed 5 bases at V and 3 bases at J, with 14 bases between. Germline lookup yields CDR1 SGHNT and CDR2 YYREEE (reference sequence). There are 15 residues in the CDR3. The CDR3 loop reads CASRDRDIDTGELFF. DNA of the CDR3: TGTGCCAGCAGAGACCGGGACATAGACACCGGGGAGCTGTTTTTT.

The chain recombines TRBV27 with TRBJ1-5; perhaps TRBD1 as D (6 bases). The V gene's germline CDR1 is MNHEY and CDR2 SMNVEV (reference sequence). Trimming removed 8 bases from V and 0 bases from J, with 11 bases in between. This CDR3 comprises 14 residues. In nucleotides, the CDR3 is TGTGCCAGCTCGGACAGTGATAGCAATCAGCCCCAGCATTTT. Its translation: CASSDSDSNQPQHF.

The rearrangement links TRBV5-4 to TRBJ1-2, with TRBD1 identical over 9 bases. J gave up 6 bases and V 4 bases, and 7 bases lay outside the gene matches. CDR3 length equals 14 residues. Germline loops: CDR1 SGHNT, CDR2 YYREEE (reference sequence). CDR3 sequence: CASSAGQGEDGYTF. As DNA, the CDR3 is TGTGCCAGCAGCGCGGGACAGGGAGAGGATGGCTACACCTTC.

This clone has only a few counts. The gene calls are TRBV11-3 and TRBJ2-1; a possible D gene is TRBD2 (6 bases). The CDR3 has 13 residues. V was shortened by 5 bases and J by 7 bases, with 12 bases between the two germline ends. Germline V gene lookup returns CDR1 SGHNT and CDR2 YENEEA. The CDR3 loop is CASSRGGANEQFF. CDR3 in DNA: TGTGCCAGCAGCCGGGGCGGGGCTAATGAGCAGTTCTTC.

The J gene is TRBJ2-1, the V gene TRBV4-3, with 7 bases identical to TRBD2. The CDR3 has 16 amino acids. The germline V gene has CDR1 LGHNA and CDR2 YSLEER. Losses at the gene ends were 0 bases for V and 3 bases for J; bases not matched to a gene: 5. The CDR3 region has the DNA TGCGCCAGCAGCCAAGAGGTGGGGGGGAGCTACAATGAGCAGTTCTTC. As protein: CASSQEVGGSYNEQFF.

The V call is TRBV6-2 or TRBV6-3, the J call TRBJ1-1; no reliable D call. Germline CDR1 MNHEY, CDR2 SVGEGT. The CDR3 contains 13 residues. V shed 2 bases and J shed 6 bases, with 10 bases lying between them. The CDR3 DNA follows: TGTGCCAGCAGTTACGGGCAGTACTCTGAAGCTTTCTTT. Amino acid sequence: CASSYGQYSEAFF.

The chain links TRBV7-3 to TRBJ2-7; D ambiguous. This CDR3 contains 15 residues. CDR1 and CDR2 (germline): SGHTA, FQGTGA. V lost 4 bases, J lost 2 bases, and 15 bases lay in between. CDR3 protein: CASSCPRSPPYEQYF. The CDR3 DNA reads as TGTGCCAGCAGCTGCCCGAGGAGTCCCCCCTACGAGCAGTACTTC.